Shown below are 25 T cell receptor beta chains from a single sample sequenced in a study of CD8+ T cells in alopecia areata. Treatment: oral pan-JAK inhibitor, 5-10 mg twice daily. RNA was isolated and reverse transcribed to cDNA, the sequencing template. Libraries were prepared by immunoSEQ multiplex PCR; TCRdb keeps only in-frame clonotypes and omits some of them. The sample gives roughly 210,000 clones, approximately 40% of which show up once; about 2.6% is in the top ten. The sample consisted of CD4+ T cells sorted from blood, taken at approximately week 36, from a patient treated with tofacitinib. The receptors were gathered from a human donor with alopecia areata.

This clone occurred a few times. At one end, the junction sequence differs from germline, possibly due to a read error. The chain couples TRBV6-5 to TRBJ2-3; no reliable D call. This CDR3 is built from 11 residues. Germline CDR1 reads MNHEY; CDR2 reads SVGAGI. The CDR3 sequence: CASTYTDTQYF. CDR3 bases: TGTGCCAGCACTTACACAGATACGCAGTATTTT.

V gene TRBV29-1 combines with J gene TRBJ2-1, with D perhaps matching TRBD2 (5 bases). With 6 bases removed from V and 3 bases from J, the gap between germline ends came to 9 bases. CDR1 SQVTM and CDR2 ANQGSEA come from the germline V gene. This CDR3 spans 12 amino acids. For the CDR3, the DNA is TGCAGCGTCCATCGGGGCTACAATGAGCAGTTCTTC. It is translated as CSVHRGYNEQFF.

The table lists this clone with a few counts. The chain has TRBV6-5 and TRBJ1-5, with 8 positions matching TRBD1. This CDR3 spans 14 amino acids. V gave up 6 bases and J gave up 7 bases; unmatched junction bases: 8. Germline V lookup: CDR1 MNHEY, CDR2 SVGAGI. The CDR3 region has the DNA TGTGCCAGCAGCCCTTGGACAGGGCGCCAGCCCCAGCATTTT. Its protein is CASSPWTGRQPQHF.

A word on this clone: The junction and the germline gene differ at one end; a read error may be behind it. The chain is built from TRBV27 and TRBJ1-1, with TRBD1 matching over 8 bases. The length of the CDR3 is 11 residues. In germline, CDR1 is MNHEY, CDR2 SMNVEV (reference sequence). The CDR3 DNA reads TGTGCCAGCAGTGGGCAGGGGGCGATCTCCTTT. The encoded protein is CASSGQGAISF.

This clone was picked up a small number of times. The rearrangement joins TRBV29-1 to TRBJ2-5, with a tentative D call TRBD2 (5 bases). The V end lost 7 bases, the J end lost 2 bases, and 14 bases lay between the germline ends. Germline CDR1 SQVTM, CDR2 ANQGSEA. The CDR3 has 13 residues. The CDR3 DNA reads TGCAGCGCCCCGTCAGCGGATCAAGAGACCCAGTACTTC. Its protein is CSAPSADQETQYF.

V usage is TRBV7-2 and J usage is TRBJ1-2, with 12 bases fitting TRBD1. Trimming cost V 5 bases and J 3 bases; bases outside gene matches: 16. CDR1 and CDR2 (germline): SGHTA, FQGNSA. The CDR3 spans 19 residues. CDR3 protein: CASSLPSPGQGAYYYGYTF. CDR3 nucleotides: TGTGCCAGCAGCCTACCATCCCCGGGACAGGGGGCCTACTACTATGGCTACACCTTC.

This chain connects TRBV11-2 to TRBJ1-2; the match to TRBD1 covers 9 bases. The length of the CDR3 is 14 residues. Germline V gives CDR1 SGHAT, CDR2 FQNNGV. V lost 5 bases, J lost 4 bases, and 5 bases stayed unmatched. CDR3 amino acids: CASSRGTGIYGYTF. Here the CDR3 DNA reads TGTGCCAGCAGCAGAGGGACAGGGATCTATGGCTACACCTTC.

The chain joins TRBV7-7 to TRBJ2-7; possibly TRBD2 for D (5 bases). This CDR3 has 13 residues. The V end was cut by 3 bases, the J end by 7 bases, with 13 bases between. In germline, CDR1 is SSHAT, CDR2 FNYEAQ (reference sequence). The CDR3 region has the DNA TGTGCCAGCAGCTTCGCACTTACGGGGGAGCAGTACTTC. Its translation is CASSFALTGEQYF.

This clone was seen ten or more times. The gene calls are TRBV19 and TRBJ2-1; D gene ambiguous. The CDR3 is made up of 14 amino acids. The V and J ends lost 7 bases and 5 bases respectively, with 15 bases between them. Germline lookup yields CDR1 LNHDA and CDR2 SQIVND (reference sequence). CDR3 in amino acids: CASTPAGYHNEQFF. Written as DNA, the CDR3 is TGTGCCAGTACGCCGGCAGGATATCACAATGAGCAGTTCTTC.

The J gene is TRBJ1-4, the V gene TRBV20-1; D is perhaps TRBD1 (6 bases). CDR3 length equals 11 residues. Per the germline V gene, CDR1 is DFQATT and CDR2 is SNEGSKA (reference sequence). V lost 6 bases to trimming and J lost 8 bases, with 10 bases between them. In DNA form, the CDR3 reads TGCAGTGCCAAAGGGGGAGAAAAACTGTTTTTT. Its protein product is CSAKGGEKLFF.

CDR3 amino acids: CASQAGQTDTQYF. The CDR3, as DNA: TGTGCCAGCCAGGCAGGTCAGACAGATACGCAGTATTTT. V usage is TRBV6-6 and J usage is TRBJ2-3; D unclear. This CDR3 comprises 13 residues. Per germline, CDR1 MNHNY and CDR2 SVGAGI (reference sequence). Trimming left V 8 bases short and J 3 bases short, with 12 bases between.

This clone was counted between two and nine times. The gene calls are TRBV14 and TRBJ1-2, with D hard to call. CDR1 and CDR2 from the germline V gene are SGHDN and FVKESK. The CDR3 covers 16 residues. The V gene lost 3 bases and the J gene lost 7 bases, with 21 bases spanning the gap. DNA for the CDR3: TGTGCCAGCAGCCAGGACCCCGGGCCACAAACGGGTGGCTACACCTTC. Its protein is CASSQDPGPQTGGYTF.

This clone was counted only a few times. J is TRBJ2-3 and V is TRBV2; D unresolved. The CDR3 length is 16 residues. Germline V lookup: CDR1 SNHLY, CDR2 FYNNEI. V dropped 3 bases and J dropped 1 base, with 14 bases sitting between them. CDR3 protein: CASSEYYPRGTDTQYF. The CDR3 region has the DNA TGTGCCAGCAGTGAGTACTACCCTAGAGGCACAGATACGCAGTATTTT.

This clone has more than one count but fewer than ten. The gene calls are TRBV29-1 and TRBJ2-7; D unclear. The CDR3 consists of 15 residues. V gave up 2 bases and J gave up 3 bases, with 17 bases separating them. CDR1 SQVTM and CDR2 ANQGSEA come from the germline V gene. The CDR3 coding sequence is TGCAGCGTTGAAAAAAATAGCCCTCCCCACTACGAGCAGTACTTC. This encodes CSVEKNSPPHYEQYF.

The rearrangement uses TRBV29-1 and TRBJ1-1, with 9 bases that match TRBD1. Trimming cost V 6 bases and J 4 bases; bases outside gene matches: 9. CDR1 is SQVTM, CDR2 ANQGSEA, per germline. This CDR3 spans 14 amino acids. Here the CDR3 reads CSVQSTTGGTEAFF. The CDR3 DNA reads as TGCAGCGTCCAGAGCACGACAGGGGGCACTGAAGCTTTCTTT.

V gene TRBV29-1 combines with J gene TRBJ2-3; tentative D call: TRBD2 (5 bases). V was clipped by 5 bases and J by 1 base, with 7 bases between them. CDR1 and CDR2 (germline): SQVTM, ANQGSEA. The CDR3 sequence is 12 residues long. The DNA for the CDR3 is TGCAGCGTTCGGGGAGGCACAGATACGCAGTATTTT. Translated, it gives CSVRGGTDTQYF.

As concerns this clone: Within the sample, other DNA sequences also encode this same CDR3. This chain links TRBV18 with TRBJ1-5; the D gene is possibly TRBD1 (5 bases). Germline V gives CDR1 KGHSH, CDR2 LQKENI. This CDR3 comprises 13 residues. V lost 3 bases, J lost 4 bases, and 7 bases lay in between. The CDR3 nucleotides are TGTGCCAGCTCACCGGAGGGGAATCAGCCCCAGCATTTT. Its translation: CASSPEGNQPQHF. The variable domain in full, with the rest retrieved from reference TRBV18 and TRBJ1-5, is NAGVMQNPRHLVRRRGQEARLRCSPMKGHSHVYWYRQLPEEGLKFMVYLQKENIIDESGMPKERFSAEFPKEGPSILRIQQVVRGDSAAYFCASSPEGNQPQHFGDGTRLSIL.

This clone was observed a few times. V is TRBV4-1 and J is TRBJ2-2, with D possibly matching TRBD2 (5 bases). Per germline, CDR1 MGHRA and CDR2 YSYEKL. This CDR3 spans 18 amino acids. V was clipped by 0 bases and J by 1 base, with 15 bases between them. The CDR3 coding sequence is TGCGCCAGCAGCCAAGACGTCCCTTCAGCGGTGAACACCGGGGAGCTGTTTTTT. Translated: CASSQDVPSAVNTGELFF.

This chain connects TRBV5-1 to TRBJ1-2, with D unresolved. CDR3 length: 14 residues. Germline CDR1 reads SGHRS; CDR2 reads YFSETQ. V was shortened by 5 bases and J by 4 bases, with 15 bases between the two germline ends. CDR3 amino acids: CASRPSWASYGYTF. As DNA, the CDR3 is TGCGCCAGCAGGCCGAGCTGGGCCTCCTATGGCTACACCTTC.

This clone was seen more than once but under ten times. The chain uses TRBV30 and TRBJ1-1; 11 bases align to TRBD1. CDR1 is GTSNPN, CDR2 SVGIG, per germline (reference sequence). CDR3 length equals 9 residues. Trimming at V came to 8 bases and at J to 11 bases, leaving 1 base not matched to a gene. CDR3 sequence (DNA): TGTGCCGGGGACAGGGGGGCTTTCTTT. It specifies CAGDRGAFF.

This clone was observed a handful of times. V is TRBV30 and J is TRBJ2-7; D uncertain. The CDR3 length is 12 residues. CDR1 GTSNPN and CDR2 SVGIG come from the germline V gene (reference sequence). Trimming removed 7 bases from V and 2 bases from J, with 12 bases in between. The CDR3 here is CASTDNAYEQYF. CDR3 DNA sequence: TGTGCCTCCACTGACAACGCCTACGAGCAGTACTTC.

The V and J genes are TRBV25-1 and TRBJ1-1, with D perhaps matching TRBD1 (5 bases). V was trimmed by 2 bases and J by 3 bases, leaving 7 bases between them. CDR1 and CDR2 (germline): MGHDK, SYGVNS. There are 13 residues in the CDR3. DNA of the CDR3: TGTGCCAGCAGTGAACCAGGGTACACTGAAGCTTTCTTT. It codes for CASSEPGYTEAFF.

This chain joins TRBV6-6 and TRBJ1-1, with D perhaps TRBD1 (5 bases). The germline V and J ends were trimmed by 2 bases and 0 bases, with 13 bases remaining between them. Germline assignment: CDR1 MNHNY and CDR2 SVGAGI (reference sequence). The CDR3 contains 16 residues. The CDR3 loop is CASSYPLQAMNTEAFF. CDR3 DNA sequence: TGTGCCAGCAGTTACCCCCTACAGGCCATGAACACTGAAGCTTTCTTT.

The chain combines TRBV6-6 with TRBJ2-7; TRBD2 matches at 11 bases. Germline loops: CDR1 MNHNY, CDR2 SVGAGI (reference sequence). Trimming removed 6 bases from V and 7 bases from J; junction bases left unmatched: 8. CDR3 length equals 14 residues. The CDR3 nucleotides are TGTGCCAGCAGCCTGACTAGCGGGAAGGGGGAGCAGTACTTC. This encodes CASSLTSGKGEQYF.

A remark on this clone: The junction differs from germline at one of its ends, possibly a read error. The chain carries TRBV2 and TRBJ2-5; D is possibly TRBD2 (5 bases). Germline loops: CDR1 SNHLY, CDR2 FYNNEI. CDR3 length equals 11 residues. CDR3 sequence reads: CASRLSGVFDF. The CDR3 DNA reads TGTGCCAGCAGGCTAAGCGGAGTATTCGACTTC.